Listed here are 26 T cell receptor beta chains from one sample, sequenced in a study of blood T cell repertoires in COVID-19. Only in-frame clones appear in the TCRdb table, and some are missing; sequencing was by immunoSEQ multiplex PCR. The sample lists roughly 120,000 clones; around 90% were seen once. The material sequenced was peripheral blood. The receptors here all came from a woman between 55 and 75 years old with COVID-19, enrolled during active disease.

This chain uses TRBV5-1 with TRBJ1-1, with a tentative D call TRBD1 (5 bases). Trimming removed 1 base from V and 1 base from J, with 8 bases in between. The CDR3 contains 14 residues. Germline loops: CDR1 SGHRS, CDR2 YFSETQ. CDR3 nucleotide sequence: TGCGCCAGCAGCTTGAACGGACAGAACACTGAAGCTTTCTTT. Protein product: CASSLNGQNTEAFF.

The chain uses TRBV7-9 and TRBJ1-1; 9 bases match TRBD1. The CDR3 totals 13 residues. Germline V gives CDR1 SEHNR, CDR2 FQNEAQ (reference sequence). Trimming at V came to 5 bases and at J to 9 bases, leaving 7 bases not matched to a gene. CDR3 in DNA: TGTGCCAGCAGCCCACCCGGGACAGGGAAAGCTTTCTTT. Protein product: CASSPPGTGKAFF.

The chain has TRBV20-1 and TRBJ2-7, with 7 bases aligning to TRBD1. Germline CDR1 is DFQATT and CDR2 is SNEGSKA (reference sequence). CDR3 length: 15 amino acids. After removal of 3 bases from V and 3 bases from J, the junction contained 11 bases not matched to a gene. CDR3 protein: CSASDGTAIHYEQYF. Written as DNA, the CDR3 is TGCAGTGCTAGTGACGGGACAGCGATCCACTACGAGCAGTACTTC.

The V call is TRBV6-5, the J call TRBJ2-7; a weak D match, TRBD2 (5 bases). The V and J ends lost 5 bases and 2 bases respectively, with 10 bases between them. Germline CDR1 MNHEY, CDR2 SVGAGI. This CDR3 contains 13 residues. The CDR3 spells CASSRTSPYEQYF. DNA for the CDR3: TGTGCCAGCAGTCGCACTAGTCCCTACGAGCAGTACTTC.

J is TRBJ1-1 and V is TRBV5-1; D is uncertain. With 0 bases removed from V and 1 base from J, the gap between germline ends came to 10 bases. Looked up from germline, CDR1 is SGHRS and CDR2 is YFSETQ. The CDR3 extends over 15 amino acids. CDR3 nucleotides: TGCGCCAGCAGCTTGGCAGGCGATGCGAACACTGAAGCTTTCTTT. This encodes CASSLAGDANTEAFF.

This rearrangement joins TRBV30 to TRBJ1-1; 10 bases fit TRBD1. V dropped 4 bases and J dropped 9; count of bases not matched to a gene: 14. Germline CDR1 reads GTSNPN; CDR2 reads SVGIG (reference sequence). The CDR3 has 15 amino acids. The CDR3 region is CAWMNSGTGDLKAFF. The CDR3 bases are TGTGCCTGGATGAACTCCGGGACAGGGGATCTTAAAGCTTTCTTT.

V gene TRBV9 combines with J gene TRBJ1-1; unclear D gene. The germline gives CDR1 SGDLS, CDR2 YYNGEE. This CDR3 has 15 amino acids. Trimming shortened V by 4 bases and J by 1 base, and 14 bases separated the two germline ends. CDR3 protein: CASSPRATQNTEAFF. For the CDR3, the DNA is TGTGCCAGCAGCCCGAGGGCCACACAGAACACTGAAGCTTTCTTT. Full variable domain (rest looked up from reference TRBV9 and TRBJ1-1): DSGVTQTPKHLITATGQRVTLRCSPRSGDLSVYWYQQSLDQGLQFLIQYYNGEERAKGNILERFSAQQFPDLHSELNLSSLELGDSALYFCASSPRATQNTEAFFGQGTRLTVV.

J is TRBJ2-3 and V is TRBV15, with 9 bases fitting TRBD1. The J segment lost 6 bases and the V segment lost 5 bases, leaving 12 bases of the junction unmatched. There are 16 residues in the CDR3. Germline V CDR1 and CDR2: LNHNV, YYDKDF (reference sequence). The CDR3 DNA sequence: TGTGCCACCAGCCCACGTCGACAGGGGGGGTGGGATACGCAGTATTTT. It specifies CATSPRRQGGWDTQYF.

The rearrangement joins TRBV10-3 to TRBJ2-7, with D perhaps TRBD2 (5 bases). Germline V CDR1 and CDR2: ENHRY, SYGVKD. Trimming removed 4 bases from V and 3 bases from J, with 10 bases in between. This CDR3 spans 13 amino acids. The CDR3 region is CAISGAGGYEQYF. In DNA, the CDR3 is TGTGCCATCAGTGGCGCAGGAGGCTACGAGCAGTACTTC.

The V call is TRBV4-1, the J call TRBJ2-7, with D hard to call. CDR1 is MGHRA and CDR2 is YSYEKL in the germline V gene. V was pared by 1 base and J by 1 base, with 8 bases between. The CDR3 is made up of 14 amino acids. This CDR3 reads CASSQALGSYEQYF. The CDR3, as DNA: TGCGCCAGCAGCCAAGCCCTCGGTTCCTACGAGCAGTACTTC.

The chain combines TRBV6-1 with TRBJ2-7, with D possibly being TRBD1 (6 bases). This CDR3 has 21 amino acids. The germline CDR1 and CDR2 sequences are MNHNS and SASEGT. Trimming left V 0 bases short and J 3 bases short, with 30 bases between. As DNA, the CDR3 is TGTGCCAGCAGTGAAGCGCATAGGTGGAGACAGGTCCAATCGATCGTCTACGAGCAGTACTTC. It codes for CASSEAHRWRQVQSIVYEQYF.

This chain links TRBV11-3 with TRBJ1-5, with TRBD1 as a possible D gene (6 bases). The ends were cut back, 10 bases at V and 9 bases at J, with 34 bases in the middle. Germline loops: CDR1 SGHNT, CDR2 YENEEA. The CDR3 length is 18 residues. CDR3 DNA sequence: TGTGCCATCCAGACCCCGGGACACCCCCGAGTTTATCAGTCGCCCCAGCATTTT. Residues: CAIQTPGHPRVYQSPQHF.

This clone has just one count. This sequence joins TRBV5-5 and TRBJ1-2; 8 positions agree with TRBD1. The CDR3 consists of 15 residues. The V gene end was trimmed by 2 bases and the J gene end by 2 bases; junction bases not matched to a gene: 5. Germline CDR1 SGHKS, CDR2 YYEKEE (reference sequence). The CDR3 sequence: CASSFSNRGNYGYTF. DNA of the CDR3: TGTGCCAGCAGCTTCTCTAACAGGGGGAACTATGGCTACACCTTC.

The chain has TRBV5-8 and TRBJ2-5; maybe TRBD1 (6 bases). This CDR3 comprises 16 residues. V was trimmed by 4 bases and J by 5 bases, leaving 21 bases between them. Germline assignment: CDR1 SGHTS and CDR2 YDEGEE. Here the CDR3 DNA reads TGTGCCAGCAGCCCGCAGGGGACGGGCATTAGGGAGACCCAGTACTTC. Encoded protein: CASSPQGTGIRETQYF.

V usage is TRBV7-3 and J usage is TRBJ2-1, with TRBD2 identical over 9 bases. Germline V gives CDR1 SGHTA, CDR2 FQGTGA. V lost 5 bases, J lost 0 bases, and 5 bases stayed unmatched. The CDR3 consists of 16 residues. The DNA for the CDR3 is TGTGCCAGCAGCATTAGCGGGGGAGGCTCCTACAATGAGCAGTTCTTC. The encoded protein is CASSISGGGSYNEQFF.

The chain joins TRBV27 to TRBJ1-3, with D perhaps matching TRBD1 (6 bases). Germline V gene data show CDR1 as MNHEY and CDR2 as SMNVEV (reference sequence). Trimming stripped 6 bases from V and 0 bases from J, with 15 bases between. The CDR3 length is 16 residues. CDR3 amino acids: CASSPWGGRSGNTIYF. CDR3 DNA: TGTGCCAGCAGCCCCTGGGGGGGGCGCTCTGGAAACACCATATATTTT.

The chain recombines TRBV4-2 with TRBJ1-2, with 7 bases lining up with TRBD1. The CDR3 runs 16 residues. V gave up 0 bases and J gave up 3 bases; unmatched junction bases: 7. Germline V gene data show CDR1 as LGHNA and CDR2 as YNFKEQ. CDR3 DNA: TGTGCCAGCAGCCAAGAACTAGGGGGCGCGTACTATGGCTACACCTTC. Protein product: CASSQELGGAYYGYTF.

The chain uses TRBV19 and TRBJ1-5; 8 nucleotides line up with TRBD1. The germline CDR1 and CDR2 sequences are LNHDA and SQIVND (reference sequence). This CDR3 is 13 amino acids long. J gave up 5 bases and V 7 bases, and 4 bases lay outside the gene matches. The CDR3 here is CASNRGNDQPQHF. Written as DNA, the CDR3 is TGTGCCAGTAACAGGGGGAACGATCAGCCCCAGCATTTT.

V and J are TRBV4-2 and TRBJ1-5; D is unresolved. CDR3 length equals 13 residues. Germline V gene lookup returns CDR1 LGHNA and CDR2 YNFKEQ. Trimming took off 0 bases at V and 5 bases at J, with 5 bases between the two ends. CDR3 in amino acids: CASSQDGDQPQHF. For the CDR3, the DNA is TGTGCCAGCAGCCAAGATGGAGATCAGCCCCAGCATTTT.

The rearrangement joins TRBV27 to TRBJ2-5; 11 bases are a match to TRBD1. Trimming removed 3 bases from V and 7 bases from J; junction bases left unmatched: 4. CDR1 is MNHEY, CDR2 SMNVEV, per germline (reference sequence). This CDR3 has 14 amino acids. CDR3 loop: CASSLGTGGGTQYF. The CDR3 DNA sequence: TGTGCCAGCAGTTTGGGGACAGGGGGGGGGACCCAGTACTTC.

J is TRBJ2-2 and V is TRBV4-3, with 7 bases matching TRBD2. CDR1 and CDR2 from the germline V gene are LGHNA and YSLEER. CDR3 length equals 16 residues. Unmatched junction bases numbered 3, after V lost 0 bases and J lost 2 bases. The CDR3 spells CASSQEAGPNTGELFF. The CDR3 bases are TGCGCCAGCAGCCAAGAAGCGGGGCCAAACACCGGGGAGCTGTTTTTT.

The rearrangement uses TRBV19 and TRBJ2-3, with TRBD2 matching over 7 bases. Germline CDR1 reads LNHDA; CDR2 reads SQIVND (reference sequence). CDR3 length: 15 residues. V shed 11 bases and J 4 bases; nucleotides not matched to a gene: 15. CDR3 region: CAGRTWRGFPDTQYF. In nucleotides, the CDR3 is TGTGCCGGTCGAACTTGGCGGGGGTTCCCAGATACGCAGTATTTT.

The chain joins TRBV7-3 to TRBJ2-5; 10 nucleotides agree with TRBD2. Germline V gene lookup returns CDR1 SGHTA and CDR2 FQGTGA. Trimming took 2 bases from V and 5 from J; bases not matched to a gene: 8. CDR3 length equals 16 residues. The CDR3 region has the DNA TGTGCCAGCAGCTTAGGGACTAGCGCCGGTGGCGAGACCCAGTACTTC. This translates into CASSLGTSAGGETQYF. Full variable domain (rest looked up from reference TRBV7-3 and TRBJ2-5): GAGVSQTPSNKVTEKGKYVELRCDPISGHTALYWYRQSLGQGPEFLIYFQGTGAADDSGLPNDRFFAVRPEGSVSTLKIQRTERGDSAVYLCASSLGTSAGGETQYFGPGTRLLVL.

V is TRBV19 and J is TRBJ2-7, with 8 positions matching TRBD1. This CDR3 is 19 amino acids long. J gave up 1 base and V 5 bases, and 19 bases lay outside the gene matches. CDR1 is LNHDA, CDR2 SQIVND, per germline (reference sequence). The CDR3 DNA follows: TGTGCCAGTAGTGCGGCCTTAAACCGTGGACAGGGTACATCCTACGAGCAGTACTTC. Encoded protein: CASSAALNRGQGTSYEQYF.

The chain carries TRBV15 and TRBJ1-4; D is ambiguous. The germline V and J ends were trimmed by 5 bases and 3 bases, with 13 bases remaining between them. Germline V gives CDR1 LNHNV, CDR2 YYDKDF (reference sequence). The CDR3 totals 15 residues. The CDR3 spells CATSVRLFSNEKLFF. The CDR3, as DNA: TGTGCCACCAGCGTCCGGTTGTTTTCTAATGAAAAACTGTTTTTT.

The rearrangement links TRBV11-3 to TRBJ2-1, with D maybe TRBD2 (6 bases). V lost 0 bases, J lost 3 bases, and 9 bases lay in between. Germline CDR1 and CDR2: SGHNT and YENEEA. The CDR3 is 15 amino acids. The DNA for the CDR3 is TGTGCCAGCAGCTTAGAGGGGGGAAGCTACAATGAGCAGTTCTTC. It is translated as CASSLEGGSYNEQFF. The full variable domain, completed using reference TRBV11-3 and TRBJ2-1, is EAGVVQSPRYKIIEKKQPVAFWCNPISGHNTLYWYLQNLGQGPELLIRYENEEAVDDSQLPKDRFSAERLKGVDSTLKIQPAELGDSAVYLCASSLEGGSYNEQFFGPGTRLTVL.